These 21 T cell receptor beta chains came from one sample sequenced in a study of T cells after yellow fever vaccination. One entry per CDR3 protein, called by TCRdb with MiXCR from the 5' RACE reads. The table lists a few hundred thousand distinct CDR3 sequences, 4% to 5.5% of them singletons. Material: PBMCs, obtained 15 days after the yellow fever booster vaccination. These receptor sequences come from a man aged 18 to 30 who received the YFV17D yellow fever vaccine.

This clonotype was picked up a small number of times. A much larger clone lies a single base off, so this may be a read error. The rearrangement joins TRBV6-5 to TRBJ2-3; D is undetermined. In germline, CDR1 is MNHEY, CDR2 SVGAGI. The CDR3 loop spans 11 amino acids. Trimming shortened V by 10 bases and J by 3 bases, and 8 bases separated the two germline ends. This CDR3 is CATSNTDTQYF. As DNA, the CDR3 is TGTGCCACCAGCAATACAGATACGCAGTATTTT.

The table lists this clonotype with many counts. The V gene is TRBV20-1, the J gene TRBJ2-3, with 10 bases matching TRBD2. The trim removed 0 bases at V and 4 bases at J, leaving 4 bases unmatched. The germline V gene has CDR1 DFQATT and CDR2 SNEGSKA (reference sequence). The CDR3 totals 15 residues. The CDR3 is CSARDRLAGADTQYF. The CDR3 bases are TGCAGTGCTAGAGATCGGCTAGCGGGGGCAGATACGCAGTATTTT.

V is TRBV12-3 or TRBV12-4 and J is TRBJ1-5; no firm D call. V was pared by 0 bases and J by 9 bases, with 9 bases between. This CDR3 contains 13 residues. DNA for the CDR3: TGTGCCAGCAGTTTAGCGGACGGATCGCCCCAGCATTTT. Protein sequence: CASSLADGSPQHF.

This chain links TRBV24-1 with TRBJ2-3; D may correspond to TRBD1 or TRBD2 (5 bases each). CDR3 length: 13 residues. In germline, CDR1 is KGHDR, CDR2 SFDVKD. The germline V and J ends were trimmed by 7 bases and 6 bases, with 13 bases remaining between them. CDR3 bases: TGTGCCACCAGGGGGACCGGTGCCGATACGCAGTATTTT. This translates into CATRGTGADTQYF.

V gene TRBV7-3 combines with J gene TRBJ2-1; 10 bases match TRBD2. CDR1 SGHTA and CDR2 FQGTGA come from the germline V gene. This CDR3 has 14 residues. With V trimmed by 5 bases and J by 7 bases, 5 bases remained unmatched. CDR3 protein: CASSPSGGINEQFF. In nucleotides, the CDR3 is TGTGCCAGCAGCCCTAGCGGGGGAATTAATGAGCAGTTCTTC.

The chain joins TRBV28 to TRBJ2-1; 9 bases match TRBD2. V trimming: 6 bases; J trimming: 0 bases; junction bases outside the gene matches: 9. The V gene's germline CDR1 is MDHEN and CDR2 SYDVKM. The CDR3 contains 17 residues. The CDR3: CASRRMSGGRSYNEQFF. CDR3 nucleotide sequence: TGTGCCAGCAGGCGGATGAGCGGGGGGCGCTCCTACAATGAGCAGTTCTTC.

This clonotype was counted a few times. CDR3 protein: CASTRDGYEQYF. CDR3 sequence (DNA): TGCGCCAGCACTAGGGACGGCTACGAGCAGTACTTC. The rearrangement joins TRBV5-1 to TRBJ2-7; D could derive from TRBD1 or TRBD2 (5 bases each). The CDR3 length is 12 residues. The V gene's germline CDR1 is SGHRS and CDR2 YFSETQ. Trimming shortened V by 6 bases and J by 3 bases, and 10 bases separated the two germline ends.

The table lists this clonotype with a few counts. This rearrangement joins TRBV4-1 to TRBJ2-7, with TRBD2 identical over 10 bases. CDR3 length equals 15 residues. Per the germline V gene, CDR1 is MGHRA and CDR2 is YSYEKL. The V segment lost 3 bases and the J segment 2 bases; nucleotides outside the gene matches: 4. CDR3 sequence: CASSHVAGGPYEQYF. Written as DNA, the CDR3 is TGCGCCAGCAGCCATGTAGCGGGGGGTCCCTACGAGCAGTACTTC.

V usage is TRBV5-1 and J usage is TRBJ1-2; D may be TRBD1 (5 bases). The CDR3 is 14 residues long. V lost 0 bases, J lost 6 bases, and 12 bases lay in between. Germline assignment: CDR1 SGHRS and CDR2 YFSETQ. The CDR3 bases are TGCGCCAGCAGCTTGGAGGTTCAGGGAGATGGCTACACCTTC. It codes for CASSLEVQGDGYTF.

This clonotype occurred many times. The chain uses TRBV11-2 and TRBJ2-5; 10 bases align to TRBD2. CDR3 size: 16 residues. The junction had 8 bases not matched to a gene; V was cut back by 2 bases and J by 5 bases. CDR1 and CDR2 (germline): SGHAT, FQNNGV. The CDR3 is CASSLSGGAIGETQYF. Written as DNA, the CDR3 is TGTGCCAGCAGCTTAAGCGGGGGGGCCATTGGGGAGACCCAGTACTTC.

This clonotype showed up many times. The chain is built from TRBV20-1 and TRBJ1-4, with a tentative D call TRBD1 (5 bases). Trimming took off 0 bases at V and 0 bases at J, with 8 bases between the two ends. The CDR3 totals 15 residues. Germline V gene lookup returns CDR1 DFQATT and CDR2 SNEGSKA (reference sequence). The CDR3 reads CSARDPTATNEKLFF. DNA for the CDR3: TGCAGTGCTAGAGACCCGACAGCAACTAATGAAAAACTGTTTTTT.

This clonotype appeared many times. The J gene is TRBJ1-2, the V gene TRBV5-1; TRBD1 matches 7 bases. This CDR3 comprises 17 residues. With V trimmed by 3 bases and J by 3 bases, 14 bases remained unmatched. Germline V gene data show CDR1 as SGHRS and CDR2 as YFSETQ. CDR3 in amino acids: CASSYFPPGQSDYGYTF. CDR3 coding DNA: TGCGCCAGCAGCTATTTCCCCCCGGGACAGAGCGACTATGGCTACACCTTC.

In this sample, this clonotype turned up a few times. The V call is TRBV5-8, the J call TRBJ1-5, with 9 bases lining up with TRBD1. In germline, CDR1 is SGHTS, CDR2 YDEGEE. V was pared by 4 bases and J by 3 bases, with 14 bases of the junction left unmatched. The CDR3 sequence is 18 residues long. The CDR3: CASSTRVWGDRVNQPQHF. The DNA of the CDR3 is TGTGCCAGCAGCACACGAGTGTGGGGGGACAGGGTCAATCAGCCCCAGCATTTT.

There are a few counts of this clonotype. V usage is TRBV9 and J usage is TRBJ2-1; 10 nucleotides align to TRBD1. J lost 6 bases, V lost 5 bases, and 5 bases had no gene match. Germline CDR1 is SGDLS and CDR2 is YYNGEE. CDR3 size: 14 residues. The DNA of the CDR3 is TGTGCCAGCAGTAGGGGGACAGGGGTCAATGAGCAGTTCTTC. It codes for CASSRGTGVNEQFF.

The chain employs TRBV7-8 and TRBJ2-5; either TRBD1 or TRBD2 may supply D (5 bases each). This CDR3 spans 15 amino acids. Trimming stripped 2 bases from V and 5 bases from J, with 15 bases between. The germline V gene encodes CDR1 SGHVS and CDR2 FQNEAQ. The CDR3 loop reads CASSLLDGAGETQYF. CDR3 coding DNA: TGTGCCAGCAGCTTATTGGACGGGGCGGGCGAGACCCAGTACTTC.

The CDR3 is CSARQTGDSPLHF. The DNA of the CDR3 is TGCAGTGCTAGACAAACAGGGGATTCACCCCTCCACTTT. J is TRBJ1-6 and V is TRBV20-1; 7 positions match TRBD1. Trimming removed 2 bases from V and 8 bases from J; junction bases left unmatched: 3. From germline, CDR1 is DFQATT and CDR2 SNEGSKA (reference sequence). CDR3 length equals 13 residues.

V gene TRBV27 combines with J gene TRBJ2-2, with D perhaps TRBD1 (5 bases). This CDR3 is 14 amino acids long. Germline V gene sequence: CDR1 MNHEY, CDR2 SMNVEV (reference sequence). The V end lost 7 bases, the J end lost 8 bases, and 17 bases lay between the germline ends. CDR3 sequence reads: CASKSTRGLGELFF. The DNA for the CDR3 is TGTGCCAGCAAGTCCACAAGGGGCTTAGGGGAGCTGTTTTTT.

The CDR3: CASSPGQANYGYTF. In DNA, the CDR3 is TGTGCCAGCAGCCCTGGACAGGCTAACTATGGCTACACCTTC. The chain joins TRBV7-2 to TRBJ1-2, with 7 positions matching TRBD1. Germline V gene lookup returns CDR1 SGHTA and CDR2 FQGNSA. The CDR3 spans 14 residues. J lost 0 bases, V lost 5 bases, and 3 bases had no gene match.

This clonotype was seen more than once but under ten times. The chain joins TRBV6-5 to TRBJ1-1; D is unresolved. V was pared by 5 bases and J by 1 base, with 17 bases between. The germline V gene has CDR1 MNHEY and CDR2 SVGAGI. This CDR3 is built from 16 residues. CDR3 DNA: TGTGCCAGCAGTGCGTTAAGTGTATTGGGGAACACTGAAGCTTTCTTT. Translating it yields CASSALSVLGNTEAFF.

This sequence joins TRBV12-3 or TRBV12-4 and TRBJ1-1; D not resolved. Trimming pared 5 bases from V and 3 bases from J, leaving 10 bases between. The CDR3 runs 13 residues. CDR3 bases: TGTGCCAGCAGTGCAGGCAAGGACACTGAAGCTTTCTTT. This gives the protein CASSAGKDTEAFF.

This clonotype was counted ten times or more. The chain couples TRBV20-1 to TRBJ1-5, with 8 bases fitting TRBD1. The V segment lost 0 bases and the J segment 6 bases; nucleotides outside the gene matches: 13. This CDR3 is 17 amino acids long. In germline, CDR1 is DFQATT, CDR2 SNEGSKA (reference sequence). The CDR3 DNA reads TGCAGTGCTAGAGACGCGGGTCCGGGACAGGCAAGTCAGCCCCAGCATTTT. This sequence encodes CSARDAGPGQASQPQHF.